These 29 T cell receptor beta chains were all obtained from the same sample, sequenced in a study of cytomegalovirus exposure and HLA in healthy donors. PCR primers comprised 60 Vbeta and 13 Jbeta primers. Here immunoSEQ multiplex PCR was the method, and the copy in TCRdb shows in-frame clones only, minus some. The repertoire has approximately 150,000 clones, about 80% of them found once; the top ten carry less than 2%. Sequencing used PBMCs. The receptors here all came from a woman in her forties in good health and CMV-seronegative.

The chain joins TRBV7-6 to TRBJ2-3; 10 nucleotides match TRBD1. Per the germline V gene, CDR1 is SGHVS and CDR2 is FNYEAQ. The ends lost 5 bases at V and 4 bases at J; junction bases unmatched: 3. The CDR3 is 14 amino acids. The CDR3 reads CASSRGTGADTQYF. The CDR3, as DNA: TGTGCCAGCAGCCGCGGGACAGGGGCAGATACGCAGTATTTT. Supplemented by reference TRBV7-6 and TRBJ2-3, the full variable domain reads GAGVSQSPRYKVTKRGQDVALRCDPISGHVSLYWYRQALGQGPEFLTYFNYEAQQDKSGLPNDRFSAERPEGSISTLTIQRTEQRDSAMYRCASSRGTGADTQYFGPGTRLTVL.

The chain combines TRBV6-1 with TRBJ1-1, with 7 positions matching TRBD1. J lost 1 base, V lost 10 bases, and 9 bases had no gene match. Germline loops: CDR1 MNHNS, CDR2 SASEGT. The CDR3 length is 14 residues. CDR3 bases: TGTGCCATGAAGCAGGGGGAGTGGAACACTGAAGCTTTCTTT. This encodes CAMKQGEWNTEAFF.

The CDR3 coding sequence is TGTGCCACCAGCCCACAGGGGGACGTATCCTACGAGCAGTACTTC. It specifies CATSPQGDVSYEQYF. The rearrangement joins TRBV15 to TRBJ2-5; 8 bases agree with TRBD1. The J call could be wrong; TRBJ2-7 is a better fit for the DNA end. CDR1 and CDR2 (germline): LNHNV, YYDKDF (reference sequence). The CDR3 spans 15 residues.

The V and J genes are TRBV6-5 and TRBJ1-2, with 8 bases that match TRBD1. Germline V gene data show CDR1 as MNHEY and CDR2 as SVGAGI. Trimming at V came to 5 bases and at J to 4 bases, leaving 6 bases not matched to a gene. The CDR3 length is 14 residues. The DNA of the CDR3 is TGTGCCAGCAGTGAAGGACAGGGCAGCTATGGCTACACCTTC. It is translated as CASSEGQGSYGYTF.

The CDR3 DNA is TGTGCCAGCAGTTTATGGGGGACTAGCAACACCGGGGAGCTGTTTTTT. This codes for CASSLWGTSNTGELFF. The chain joins TRBV28 to TRBJ2-2, with 9 bases matching TRBD2. V was pared by 0 bases and J by 2 bases, with 1 base of the junction left unmatched. The CDR3 is 16 residues long. CDR1 MDHEN and CDR2 SYDVKM come from the germline V gene. Drawing the rest from reference TRBV28 and TRBJ2-2, the complete variable domain is DVKVTQSSRYLVKRTGEKVFLECVQDMDHENMFWYRQDPGLGLRLIYFSYDVKMKEKGDIPEGYSVSREKKERFSLILESASTNQTSMYLCASSLWGTSNTGELFFGEGSRLTVL.

The chain recombines TRBV2 with TRBJ2-3, with D maybe TRBD2 (6 bases). The CDR3 covers 15 residues. Trimming stripped 7 bases from V and 4 bases from J, with 18 bases between. Germline lookup yields CDR1 SNHLY and CDR2 FYNNEI. As DNA, the CDR3 is TGTGCCAGCAAAGGGAGCGGGTTTGGAGCAGATACGCAGTATTTT. This gives the protein CASKGSGFGADTQYF.

The rearrangement joins TRBV5-8 to TRBJ2-7, with 10 bases identical to TRBD2. The germline V gene encodes CDR1 SGHTS and CDR2 YDEGEE. With 5 bases clipped from V and 0 bases from J, the junction kept 11 bases outside the gene matches. CDR3 size: 17 residues. The CDR3 region has the DNA TGTGCCAGCAGAAAAATCGGACTAGCGGATTACTCCTACGAGCAGTACTTC. This translates into CASRKIGLADYSYEQYF.

The V and J genes are TRBV4-3 and TRBJ2-7; 8 nucleotides match TRBD1. The CDR3 has 15 residues. The V gene end was trimmed by 4 bases and the J gene end by 1 base; junction bases not matched to a gene: 6. Germline-derived CDR1 and CDR2 are LGHNA and YSLEER. CDR3 DNA: TGCGCCAGCAGCCTAACCGGGACAGGATCCTACGAGCAGTACTTC. It specifies CASSLTGTGSYEQYF.

The rearrangement joins TRBV4-3 to TRBJ2-2; D is uncertain. From germline, CDR1 is LGHNA and CDR2 YSLEER. The CDR3 is made up of 16 amino acids. V lost 4 bases and J lost 4, with 16 bases in between. CDR3 protein: CASSPSPVVATGELFF. CDR3 nucleotides: TGCGCCAGCAGCCCCTCTCCGGTAGTCGCCACCGGGGAGCTGTTTTTT.

The chain couples TRBV29-1 to TRBJ2-1; possibly TRBD2 for D (5 bases). From germline, CDR1 is SQVTM and CDR2 ANQGSEA. The V end lost 7 bases, the J end lost 8 bases, and 21 bases lay between the germline ends. The CDR3 extends over 14 amino acids. The CDR3 DNA reads as TGCAGCGCGAATTTGTTAGTAGGAGGCGATGAGCAGTTCTTC. It codes for CSANLLVGGDEQFF.

The CDR3 bases are TGTGCCAGCAGTCAACTGGACAGACTGAACACTGAAGCTTTCTTT. This gives the protein CASSQLDRLNTEAFF. The chain links TRBV6-1 to TRBJ1-1, with D perhaps matching TRBD1 (6 bases). Trimming removed 5 bases from V and 0 bases from J, with 13 bases in between. Germline lookup yields CDR1 MNHNS and CDR2 SASEGT. The CDR3 runs to 15 residues.

The chain couples TRBV10-2 to TRBJ1-1; 10 bases match TRBD1. CDR3 size: 14 residues. V was clipped by 2 bases and J by 10 bases; unmatched bases: 7. The germline V gene encodes CDR1 WSHSY and CDR2 SAAADI. CDR3 loop: CASSEDRGRMSAFF. The CDR3 nucleotides read TGCGCCAGCAGTGAGGACAGGGGGCGGATGTCAGCTTTCTTT.

This clone showed up just a few times. Other DNA sequences in the same sample also yield this CDR3. V usage is TRBV28 and J usage is TRBJ1-5, with no clear D. This CDR3 has 17 residues. CDR1 is MDHEN, CDR2 SYDVKM, per germline. V was cut by 6 bases and J by 1 base, with 19 bases left in between. This chain's CDR3 is CASRLLAGGGSNQPQHF. As DNA, the CDR3 is TGTGCCAGCAGGCTACTAGCGGGAGGTGGGAGCAATCAGCCCCAGCATTTT.

This clone showed up just a few times. The chain carries TRBV27 and TRBJ2-7; D remains ambiguous. The CDR3 is made up of 13 amino acids. Trimming shortened V by 7 bases and J by 0 bases, and 10 bases separated the two germline ends. Germline V CDR1 and CDR2: MNHEY, SMNVEV (reference sequence). As DNA, the CDR3 is TGTGCCAGCAAATCGGGTTACTCCTACGAGCAGTACTTC. Translating it yields CASKSGYSYEQYF.

CDR3 sequence: CASSRDSGGDTQYF. Written as DNA, the CDR3 is TGCGCCAGCAGCCGGGACTCGGGTGGAGATACGCAGTATTTT. J is TRBJ2-3 and V is TRBV5-1; D may be TRBD2 (6 bases). The germline CDR1 and CDR2 sequences are SGHRS and YFSETQ. Trimming took off 4 bases at V and 5 bases at J, with 14 bases between the two ends. This CDR3 is built from 14 residues. The variable domain in full, with the rest retrieved from reference TRBV5-1 and TRBJ2-3, is KAGVTQTPRYLIKTRGQQVTLSCSPISGHRSVSWYQQTPGQGLQFLFEYFSETQRNKGNFPGRFSGRQFSNSRSEMNVSTLELGDSALYLCASSRDSGGDTQYFGPGTRLTVL.

This chain links TRBV6-1 with TRBJ2-5; TRBD2 is a possible D gene (5 bases). The V end lost 7 bases, the J end lost 1 base, and 16 bases lay between the germline ends. The CDR3 totals 15 residues. The germline V gene encodes CDR1 MNHNS and CDR2 SASEGT. CDR3 nucleotides: TGTGCCAGCACCCCCCTAGCCGGCCTCCAAGAGACCCAGTACTTC. Protein product: CASTPLAGLQETQYF.

The chain uses TRBV29-1 and TRBJ1-3; D is uncertain. This CDR3 contains 14 residues. The germline CDR1 and CDR2 sequences are SQVTM and ANQGSEA. Trimming removed 1 base from V and 0 bases from J, with 7 bases in between. CDR3: CSVEARSSGNTIYF. As DNA, the CDR3 is TGCAGCGTTGAAGCCAGGTCCTCTGGAAACACCATATATTTT.

V is TRBV5-1 and J is TRBJ1-5; 9 bases fit TRBD1. CDR3 length equals 16 residues. From germline, CDR1 is SGHRS and CDR2 YFSETQ. V gave up 0 bases and J gave up 6 bases; unmatched junction bases: 7. Here the CDR3 DNA reads TGCGCCAGCAGCTTGGGGGACAGGGTAAGAGGTCAGCCCCAGCATTTT. It is translated as CASSLGDRVRGQPQHF.

The J gene is TRBJ2-7, the V gene TRBV4-2; a weak D match, TRBD1 (6 bases). The CDR3 is 13 amino acids. Between the trimmed V and J ends, which lost 1 base and 7 bases, there was a span of 11 bases. Germline CDR1 is LGHNA and CDR2 is YNFKEQ. In DNA, the CDR3 is TGTGCCAGCAGCCAAGGTGACAGGAGGGAGCAGTACTTC. Protein: CASSQGDRREQYF.

The chain couples TRBV18 to TRBJ2-7; perhaps TRBD1 as D (6 bases). The CDR3 spans 15 residues. The germline V gene has CDR1 KGHSH and CDR2 LQKENI. Trimming shortened V by 3 bases and J by 3 bases, and 15 bases separated the two germline ends. The CDR3 is CASSPPSGAYYEQYF. As DNA, the CDR3 is TGTGCCAGCTCACCTCCGTCAGGGGCATACTACGAGCAGTACTTC.

The chain links TRBV4-3 to TRBJ2-1; maybe TRBD2 (6 bases). The CDR3 sequence is 16 residues long. The V end lost 0 bases, the J end lost 5 bases, and 14 bases lay between the germline ends. Germline V CDR1 and CDR2: LGHNA, YSLEER. CDR3 nucleotides: TGCGCCAGCAGCCAAGATGGGCCTAGCGCCAACAATGAGCAGTTCTTC. It encodes CASSQDGPSANNEQFF.

This chain joins TRBV18 and TRBJ1-1; TRBD1 matches at 9 bases. The J segment lost 0 bases and the V segment lost 5 bases, leaving 4 bases of the junction unmatched. The CDR3 loop spans 15 amino acids. CDR1 KGHSH and CDR2 LQKENI come from the germline V gene. The CDR3 loop reads CASSDWTGVNTEAFF. In nucleotides, the CDR3 is TGTGCCAGCTCAGATTGGACAGGGGTGAACACTGAAGCTTTCTTT.

The rearrangement joins TRBV6-5 to TRBJ2-2; maybe TRBD2 (6 bases). Trimming pared 2 bases from V and 7 bases from J, leaving 11 bases between. Germline CDR1 reads MNHEY; CDR2 reads SVGAGI. The CDR3 runs to 14 residues. CDR3 sequence reads: CASSYGTVDGELFF. As DNA, the CDR3 is TGTGCCAGCAGTTACGGGACTGTGGACGGGGAGCTGTTTTTT.

DNA for the CDR3: TGTGCCAGCAGCCTAGCTTCCCCGGACAGGACCAGGAGTTACTCTGGAAACACCATATATTTT. It codes for CASSLASPDRTRSYSGNTIYF. This chain connects TRBV9 to TRBJ1-3; TRBD1 matches at 7 bases. Germline V lookup: CDR1 SGDLS, CDR2 YYNGEE. The CDR3 runs to 21 residues. The trim removed 4 bases at V and 0 bases at J, leaving 22 bases unmatched.

The V and J genes are TRBV19 and TRBJ1-2, with 8 bases fitting TRBD1. V was clipped by 5 bases and J by 7 bases; unmatched bases: 6. The length of the CDR3 is 13 residues. Germline V lookup: CDR1 LNHDA, CDR2 SQIVND (reference sequence). This chain's CDR3 is CASSARDRTGYTF. DNA for the CDR3: TGTGCCAGTAGTGCCCGGGACAGGACTGGCTACACCTTC.

J is TRBJ2-7 and V is TRBV7-3; 8 bases map to TRBD2. In germline, CDR1 is SGHTA, CDR2 FQGTGA. This CDR3 spans 16 amino acids. The V gene end was trimmed by 5 bases and the J gene end by 0 bases; junction bases not matched to a gene: 9. In DNA, the CDR3 is TGTGCCAGCAGCCCCTCGGCTAGCGGGTCCTCCTACGAGCAGTACTTC. Encoded protein: CASSPSASGSSYEQYF.

The rearrangement links TRBV2 to TRBJ2-5, with D tentatively TRBD2 (6 bases). The CDR3 extends over 15 amino acids. The V and J ends lost 8 bases and 1 base respectively, with 17 bases between them. CDR1 is SNHLY, CDR2 FYNNEI, per germline. CDR3 region: CASSGGRSRQETQYF. In DNA, the CDR3 is TGTGCCAGCTCCGGGGGAAGAAGTCGCCAAGAGACCCAGTACTTC.

This sequence joins TRBV4-2 and TRBJ1-3; D is undetermined. V was cut by 4 bases and J by 0 bases, with 10 bases left in between. Germline V gene lookup returns CDR1 LGHNA and CDR2 YNFKEQ. The CDR3 runs 15 residues. The CDR3 nucleotides are TGTGCCAGCAGCCCTGGATGGAGCTCTGGAAACACCATATATTTT. It yields the protein CASSPGWSSGNTIYF.

The chain employs TRBV6-5 and TRBJ2-7, with 9 bases fitting TRBD1. With V trimmed by 6 bases and J by 0 bases, 6 bases remained unmatched. Germline lookup yields CDR1 MNHEY and CDR2 SVGAGI. The CDR3 consists of 15 residues. In DNA form, the CDR3 reads TGTGCCAGCAGCCGGACAGGGGTCAGCTCCTACGAGCAGTACTTC. Translating gives CASSRTGVSSYEQYF.